This is a list of T cell receptor beta chains from one sample in a study of cytomegalovirus exposure and HLA in healthy donors. Data came from immunoSEQ multiplex PCR; TCRdb stores just in-frame clones and leaves some out. The sample has about 190,000 clones, about 80% seen once. The specimen was PBMCs. These receptors all come from a woman aged 45-60 years in good health and CMV-seropositive. Both conserved end residues are part of each CDR3. Each record gives: V gene, clone size, J gene, D gene, CDR3 length, CDR3 protein, CDR3 DNA. D genes are given only for firm matches. The size of a clone is reported for some rows only, either as once, few or many, or as a class for expanded clones.

>TRBV6-5|-|TRBJ1-1|TRBD1|14
CASSRQGVNTEAFF
TGTGCCAGCAGTCGACAGGGGGTGAACACTGAAGCTTTCTTT
>TRBV7-6|once|TRBJ1-1|TRBD1|13
CASNLQGSTEAFF
TGTGCCAGCAATCTACAGGGGAGTACTGAAGCTTTCTTT
>TRBV6-6|once|TRBJ1-5|-|11
CASSRGQSQHF
TGTGCCAGCAGTCGTGGACAGTCGCAGCATTTT
>TRBV6-1|once|TRBJ1-2|TRBD1|16
CASSEQGALLPYGYTF
TGTGCCAGCAGTGAACAGGGGGCGTTGCTCCCCTATGGCTACACCTTC
>TRBV28|few|TRBJ1-4|-|14
CASSFPQFNEKLFF
TGTGCCAGCAGTTTCCCCCAGTTTAATGAAAAACTGTTTTTT
>TRBV23-1|-|TRBJ1-2|-|12
CASSRQNYGYTF
TGCGCCAGCAGTCGACAGAACTATGGCTACACCTTC
>TRBV2|-|TRBJ1-3|-|14
CASRELSSGNTIYF
TGTGCCAGCAGAGAACTCTCCTCTGGAAACACCATATATTTT
>TRBV5-6|-|TRBJ2-1|-|16
CASSLGPSTEGNEQFF
TGTGCCAGCAGCTTGGGACCATCTACGGAGGGCAATGAGCAGTTCTTC
>TRBV30|-|TRBJ1-2|-|11
CAYQGYYGYTF
TGTGCCTATCAGGGGTACTATGGCTACACCTTC
>TRBV7-9|-|TRBJ2-2|TRBD2|15
CASSLGGGVSGELFF
TGTGCCAGCAGCTTAGGCGGGGGAGTGAGCGGGGAGCTGTTTTTT
>TRBV27|once|TRBJ1-2|-|15
CASSPGGGLDYGYTF
TGTGCCAGCAGTCCTGGGGGGGGGTTGGACTATGGCTACACCTTC
>TRBV7-8|-|TRBJ2-1|TRBD2|15
CASSRRLAGVNEQFF
TGTGCCAGCAGCCGACGACTAGCGGGGGTCAATGAGCAGTTCTTC
>TRBV2|-|TRBJ2-7|-|14
CASRWDTTGYEQYF
TGTGCCAGCAGATGGGACACCACGGGGTACGAGCAGTACTTC
>TRBV5-5|-|TRBJ1-1|-|15
CASSPWGGENTEAFF
TGTGCCAGCAGCCCCTGGGGGGGGGAGAACACTGAAGCTTTCTTT
>TRBV7-2|once|TRBJ2-5|-|14
CASSPGLRGETQYF
TGTGCCAGCAGCCCGGGACTCCGAGGGGAGACCCAGTACTTC
>TRBV12-5|-|TRBJ2-5|TRBD2|17
CASGPGLAGGIQETQYF
TGTGCTAGTGGTCCGGGACTAGCGGGGGGGATTCAAGAGACCCAGTACTTC
>TRBV5-6|few|TRBJ1-4|-|15
CASSFQGATNEKLFF
TGTGCCAGCAGCTTTCAGGGTGCAACTAATGAAAAACTGTTTTTT
>TRBV28|few|TRBJ2-7|TRBD1|14
CASSLGQGWYEQYF
TGTGCCAGCAGTTTAGGACAGGGGTGGTACGAGCAGTACTTC
>TRBV28|once|TRBJ2-7|TRBD1|15
CASSATGTGSYEQYF
TGTGCCAGCAGTGCAACCGGGACAGGTAGCTACGAGCAGTACTTC
>TRBV27|-|TRBJ1-4|TRBD1|17
CASSSRDRGLGNEKLFF
TGTGCCAGCAGTTCCCGGGACAGGGGGCTCGGTAATGAAAAACTGTTTTTT
>TRBV4-2|-|TRBJ1-5|-|15
CASSQDRVSNQPQHF
TGTGCCAGCAGCCAAGACAGGGTTAGCAATCAGCCCCAGCATTTT
>TRBV10-1|-|TRBJ1-2|-|13
CAHRRRSDYGYTF
TGCGCCCATCGGAGGCGGTCTGACTATGGCTACACCTTC
>TRBV7-9|-|TRBJ2-7|TRBD2|15
CASSSTSGGAWEQYF
TGTGCCAGCAGCTCCACTAGCGGGGGGGCCTGGGAGCAGTACTTC
>TRBV4-2|-|TRBJ1-2|TRBD1|14
CASSQGEGGRGYTF
TGTGCCAGCAGCCAAGGAGAAGGGGGCAGGGGCTACACCTTC
>TRBV14|-|TRBJ1-6|-|14
CASSQDQGSSPLHF
TGTGCCAGCAGCCAAGATCAGGGTAGTTCACCCCTCCACTTT
>TRBV28|-|TRBJ2-5|TRBD1|15
CASLGTGGTWLKQYF
TGTGCCAGTCTGGGGACAGGGGGGACGTGGTTGAAGCAGTACTTC
>TRBV29-1|once|TRBJ1-1|-|12
CSVDSLNTEAFF
TGCAGCGTTGATAGCCTGAACACTGAAGCTTTCTTT
>TRBV4-1|-|TRBJ2-1|-|14
CASSQRTTLNEQFF
TGCGCCAGCAGCCAAAGGACTACCCTGAATGAGCAGTTCTTC
>TRBV27|-|TRBJ2-2|-|14
CASSFLTNTGELFF
TGTGCCAGCAGTTTCCTAACGAACACCGGGGAGCTGTTTTTT
>TRBV14|-|TRBJ1-1|TRBD1|15
CASSLIQGAGAEAFF
TGTGCCAGCAGCCTGATACAGGGGGCAGGGGCTGAAGCTTTCTTT
>TRBV5-6|-|TRBJ2-5|-|13
CASSPGRRETQYF
TGTGCCAGCAGCCCAGGGCGGAGAGAGACCCAGTACTTC
>TRBV5-1|few|TRBJ2-5|-|15
CASLQGGGEGETQYF
TGCGCCTCCCTACAAGGAGGGGGCGAAGGGGAGACCCAGTACTTC
>TRBV5-1|-|TRBJ1-2|-|13
CASSPGVSYGYTF
TGCGCCAGCAGCCCCGGGGTTTCCTATGGCTACACCTTC
>TRBV9|-|TRBJ2-2|-|17
CASSSPPQGWDTGELFF
TGTGCCAGCAGCAGCCCGCCCCAGGGGTGGGACACCGGGGAGCTGTTTTTT
>TRBV2|-|TRBJ2-2|TRBD1|17
CASSGYSGTGNTGELFF
TGTGCCAGCAGTGGGTACAGCGGGACAGGGAATACCGGGGAGCTGTTTTTT
>TRBV19|-|TRBJ2-6|TRBD1|19
CASSILGQVLRTGANVLTF
TGTGCCAGTAGTATCCTTGGACAGGTCCTCCGTACTGGGGCCAACGTCCTGACTTTC
>TRBV18|-|TRBJ1-1|-|15
CASSPGAGLNTEAFF
TGTGCCAGCTCACCAGGGGCAGGGCTGAACACTGAAGCTTTCTTT
>TRBV29-1|-|TRBJ2-7|TRBD1|14
CSGGPGTGTYEQYF
TGCAGCGGTGGCCCCGGGACAGGGACCTACGAGCAGTACTTC
>TRBV9|-|TRBJ2-2|TRBD1|15
CASRRGQGFSGELFF
TGTGCCAGCAGGAGGGGACAGGGGTTTTCCGGGGAGCTGTTTTTT
>TRBV11-3|-|TRBJ2-3|TRBD2|16
CASSLGVRGGEDTQYF
TGTGCCAGCAGCTTAGGAGTACGCGGGGGGGAAGATACGCAGTATTTT
>TRBV7-8|-|TRBJ1-4|TRBD1|16
CASSDRQGTTNEKLFF
TGTGCCAGCAGCGATCGACAGGGTACAACTAATGAAAAACTGTTTTTT
>TRBV5-1|few|TRBJ2-1|TRBD1|13
CASGTGYYNEQFF
TGCGCCAGTGGGACAGGGTACTACAATGAGCAGTTCTTC
>TRBV10-3|-|TRBJ2-1|-|13
CAIRQASINEQFF
TGTGCCATCCGCCAGGCCTCAATTAATGAGCAGTTCTTC
>TRBV28|-|TRBJ2-3|-|14
CASSLTGSTDTQYF
TGTGCCAGCAGCCTTACAGGGAGCACAGATACGCAGTATTTT
>TRBV2|few|TRBJ1-5|-|13
CASSVNLAGPQHF
TGTGCCAGCAGTGTCAACCTCGCCGGGCCCCAGCATTTT
>TRBV30|-|TRBJ2-5|TRBD2|14
CAWSLAGGSETQYF
TGTGCCTGGAGTCTAGCGGGGGGCTCAGAGACCCAGTACTTC
>TRBV5-1|-|TRBJ2-1|-|15
CASSQGGGRRNEQFF
TGCGCCAGCAGTCAAGGGGGGGGGCGACGAAACGAGCAGTTCTTC
>TRBV30|-|TRBJ1-2|TRBD1|15
CAWSAMTGDNYGYTF
TGTGCCTGGAGTGCAATGACAGGGGACAACTATGGCTACACCTTC
>TRBV6-6|-|TRBJ2-3|-|14
CASTADIWPDTQYF
TGTGCCAGCACCGCGGACATATGGCCAGATACGCAGTATTTT
>TRBV7-9|-|TRBJ1-1|-|14
CASSFGRGDTEAFF
TGTGCCAGCAGTTTCGGTAGGGGTGACACTGAAGCTTTCTTT
>TRBV30|-|TRBJ1-1|-|13
CAWSVEAVTEAFF
TGTGCCTGGAGTGTAGAGGCGGTCACTGAAGCTTTCTTT
>TRBV29-1|-|TRBJ2-7|-|13
CSVIPGSSYEQYF
TGCAGCGTCATCCCGGGATCCTCCTACGAGCAGTACTTC
>TRBV14|-|TRBJ2-1|-|16
CASSQKSGPPGDEQFF
TGTGCCAGCAGCCAAAAGAGCGGGCCCCCGGGGGATGAGCAGTTCTTC
>TRBV4-1|-|TRBJ2-7|-|15
CASSQFSAGNSEQYF
TGCGCCAGCAGCCAATTCTCGGCAGGGAATAGCGAGCAGTACTTC
>TRBV27|-|TRBJ1-6|-|14
CASSLSQVRSPLHF
TGTGCCAGCAGTTTATCTCAGGTTCGTTCACCCCTCCACTTT
>TRBV4-3|few|TRBJ2-1|TRBD1|15
CASSRRQGDDNEQFF
TGCGCCAGCAGCCGGCGACAGGGGGACGACAATGAGCAGTTCTTC
>TRBV5-1|-|TRBJ2-2|TRBD2|16
CASSSDVGRFTGELFF
TGCGCCAGCAGCTCCGACGTCGGGAGGTTCACCGGGGAGCTGTTTTTT
>TRBV4-2|-|TRBJ1-5|TRBD1|18
CASSQGQGARTLDQPQHF
TGTGCCAGCAGCCAAGGACAGGGGGCGAGGACCTTAGATCAGCCCCAGCATTTT
>TRBV30|-|TRBJ2-2|TRBD1|14
CAWSPGQGPGELFF
TGTGCCTGGAGCCCAGGACAGGGGCCCGGGGAGCTGTTTTTT